This T cell receptor (beta chain) is drawn from a study of molecular identifiers for immune sequencing clone quantification. In TCRdb, the PCR reads were re-called with MiXCR into one record per CDR3 protein. The sample has 600,000 to 650,000 distinct CDR3 sequences, 15% to 20% seen once. Concerning this clonotype itself: A read error is likely, as this CDR3 ends without the conserved phenylalanine or tryptophan.

Germline assignment: CDR1 MNHEY and CDR2 SMNVEV (reference sequence). With 2 bases removed from V and 2 bases from J, the gap between germline ends came to 10 bases. The CDR3 is 14 residues long. The chain employs TRBV27 and TRBJ2-7; D may be TRBD1 (6 bases). The source of this sequence is a human donor in good health. Some libraries in this study had Jurkat cell RNA spiked in. The sequencing sample was made of naive CD8+ T cells from blood, with Jurkat cell RNA spiked in. Specified subset: FACS-sorted CD8+CD4-CCR7+CD45RA+ naive T cells. In DNA, the CDR3 is TGTGCCAGCAGTTTAGTTAGGACAGCCTACGAGCAGTACCTC. Its translation is CASSLVRTAYEQYL.